This T cell receptor beta chain was recorded in a study of identical twins. CDR3 size: 16 residues. Germline V gene data show CDR1 as SQVTM and CDR2 as ANQGSEA. The V gene end was trimmed by 2 bases and the J gene end by 1 base; junction bases not matched to a gene: 7. Study-level findings and limits: The authors noted that invariant MAIT and iNKT cells could partly confound zero-insertion analyses.

Unique molecular identifiers were present on the cDNA, and a universal primer site came from template switching. TCRdb reprocessed the 5' RACE reads with MiXCR, giving one entry per CDR3 protein. The profile covers over 550,000 distinct CDR3 sequences, with 7.1% appearing a single time and 1.5% to 2% taken by the ten largest. On this clonotype itself: Its antigen is undetermined.

These data also featured in a second study, about yellow fever vaccine responses in identical twins.

This receptor was taken from a woman aged 18-29 years in good health. Sequencing input: PBMCs. J is TRBJ2-2 and V is TRBV29-1; TRBD1 aligns across 7 bases. CDR3: CSVELGQLRNTGELFF. CDR3 in DNA: TGCAGCGTTGAATTGGGACAGTTACGGAACACCGGGGAGCTGTTTTTT.